This T cell receptor beta chain was retrieved from a study of identifying expanded T cells in peripheral blood. The study's findings and limits: Over approximately two and four weeks, about 15 and 19 clones changed, versus roughly 1.2 between replicates. Across healthy donors, higher total template counts meant significantly greater roughly 2-week count variance.

A note on this clone: Its specificity is not known.

During the collection period, no donor immune events like infections were recorded. V lost 8 bases to trimming and J lost 2 bases; unmatched junction nucleotides: 8. The V gene's germline CDR1 is KGHSH and CDR2 LQKENI. The CDR3 contains 15 residues. Generated by immunoSEQ multiplex PCR, the TCRdb table keeps only in-frame clones and is missing some. The sample yields approximately 100,000 clones, around 88% seen once. This TCR derives from a person aged 18-70 years in good health. The material sequenced was blood. This chain uses TRBV18 with TRBJ2-5, with 10 bases fitting TRBD2. The CDR3 DNA reads as TGTGCCAGCGTGACCTCTAGCGGGGGTCAAGAGACCCAGTACTTC. It is translated as CASVTSSGGQETQYF.